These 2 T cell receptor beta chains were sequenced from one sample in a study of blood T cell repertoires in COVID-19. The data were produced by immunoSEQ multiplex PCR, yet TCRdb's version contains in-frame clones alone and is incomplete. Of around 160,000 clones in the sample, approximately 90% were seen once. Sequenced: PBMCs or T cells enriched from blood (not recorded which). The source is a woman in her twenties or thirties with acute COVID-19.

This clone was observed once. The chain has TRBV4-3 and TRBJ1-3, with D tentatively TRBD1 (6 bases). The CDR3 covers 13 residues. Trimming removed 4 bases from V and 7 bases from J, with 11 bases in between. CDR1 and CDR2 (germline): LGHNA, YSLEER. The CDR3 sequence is CASSPKRGNTIYF. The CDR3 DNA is TGCGCCAGCAGCCCGAAAAGGGGGAACACCATATATTTT.

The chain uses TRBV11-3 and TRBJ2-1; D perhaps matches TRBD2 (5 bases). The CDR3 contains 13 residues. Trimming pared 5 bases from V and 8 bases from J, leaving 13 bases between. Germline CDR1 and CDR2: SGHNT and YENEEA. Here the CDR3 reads CASSALASDEQFF. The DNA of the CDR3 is TGTGCCAGCAGCGCTCTAGCTTCCGATGAGCAGTTCTTC.